This TCR beta chain comes out of a study of T-cell memory formation after mild COVID-19. Study summary: The two donors had largely donor-specific TCR clusters.

The CDR3 has 16 residues. Looked up from germline, CDR1 is ENHRY and CDR2 is SYGVKD. J gave up 6 bases and V 4 bases, and 8 bases lay outside the gene matches. Study-level points and caveats: CD4+ clones that contracted lay mainly in CM and EM; CD8+ ones lay in EMRA. Later expanders leaned CD4+, whereas day 15 to 85 contracting clones were balanced CD4/CD8.

TCRalpha and TCRbeta libraries used 5'RACE with constant-segment primers and UMIs. Each CDR3 protein is one row after TCRdb ran MiXCR on the 5' RACE reads. Altogether 170,000 or so distinct CDR3 sequences are present, about a fifth being singletons, with the ten largest covering about 23%. Concerning this clonotype: What it binds is not known.

The chain is built from TRBV10-3 and TRBJ2-2; 10 positions match TRBD2. The source material was PBMCs or a T cell subset sorted from them (not recorded which). The receptor's source is an adult woman who had mild COVID-19 (a few samples of this study predate the infection). Cell type and time point are not known. The CDR3 nucleotides are TGTGCCATCAGTGGATACAGACTAGCGGGCCCCGGGGAGCTGTTTTTT. It translates to CAISGYRLAGPGELFF.